This entry lists 17 T cell receptor beta chains sequenced from one sample in a study of blood T cell repertoires in COVID-19 (dated by TCRdb to the early 2020s). The receptor library was made with the immunoSEQ multiplex PCR assay. TCRdb provides this immuneACCESS table in a form limited to in-frame rearrangements. Some clones are lacking; in checked studies, under half of them reflect an unresolved V gene, and why the rest are absent is not known. For this sample there are tens of thousands of clones; 82% appear just once. Clones ranked in the top ten supply around a fifth of the sample. The sample taken for sequencing was peripheral blood. These receptors all stem from a woman between 55 and 75 years old with acute or convalescent COVID-19.

This clone occurred a few times. The chain joins TRBV5-4 to TRBJ1-2; TRBD1 might be the D (5 bases). Germline V gives CDR1 SGHNT, CDR2 YYREEE (reference sequence). The CDR3 is 14 residues long. V was shortened by 4 bases and J by 3 bases, with 13 bases between the two germline ends. The CDR3, as DNA: TGTGCCAGCAGCCAAGTTACAGGAGACTATGGCTACACCTTC. The encoded protein is CASSQVTGDYGYTF. The full variable domain, completed using reference TRBV5-4 and TRBJ1-2, is ETGVTQSPTHLIKTRGQQVTLRCSSQSGHNTVSWYQQALGQGPQFIFQYYREEENGRGNFPPRFSGLQFPNYSSELNVNALELDDSALYLCASSQVTGDYGYTFGSGTRLTVV.

The V call is TRBV9, the J call TRBJ1-3, with 10 positions matching TRBD1. CDR1 is SGDLS, CDR2 YYNGEE, per germline. Losses at the gene ends were 4 bases for V and 6 bases for J; bases not matched to a gene: 4. The CDR3 runs 14 residues. The CDR3 nucleotides are TGTGCCAGCAGCCCAAGACAGGGGGCAAACACCATATATTTT. Translating it yields CASSPRQGANTIYF. The variable domain in full, with the rest retrieved from reference TRBV9 and TRBJ1-3, is DSGVTQTPKHLITATGQRVTLRCSPRSGDLSVYWYQQSLDQGLQFLIQYYNGEERAKGNILERFSAQQFPDLHSELNLSSLELGDSALYFCASSPRQGANTIYFGEGSWLTVV.

V and J are TRBV11-2 and TRBJ1-1; tentative D call: TRBD1 (6 bases). V was clipped by 5 bases and J by 6 bases, with 16 bases between them. Germline loops: CDR1 SGHAT, CDR2 FQNNGV. This CDR3 comprises 14 residues. The CDR3 DNA is TGTGCCAGCAGCCAAGGGGTGTCAGGGGCTGAAGCTTTCTTT. Translation: CASSQGVSGAEAFF.

The chain recombines TRBV29-1 with TRBJ1-1, with a tentative D call TRBD1 (6 bases). The V gene's germline CDR1 is SQVTM and CDR2 ANQGSEA. The CDR3 spans 14 residues. The V and J ends lost 6 bases and 4 bases respectively, with 18 bases between them. The DNA of the CDR3 is TGCAGCGTGCTCACCCCAGGGGTGGTCACTGAAGCTTTCTTT. This codes for CSVLTPGVVTEAFF.

The chain uses TRBV7-3 and TRBJ2-3, with D possibly being TRBD2 (6 bases). The CDR3 loop spans 15 amino acids. Deletions cut 5 bases from V and 5 bases from J, with 17 bases between. Germline assignment: CDR1 SGHTA and CDR2 FQGTGA. CDR3 sequence (DNA): TGTGCCAGCAGCCAACCAAGTGGGGGAGGAGATACGCAGTATTTT. This gives the protein CASSQPSGGGDTQYF.

The rearrangement links TRBV21-1 to TRBJ2-1; TRBD1, the D gene given by the table, was not confirmed from the DNA. TRBV21-1 is classified as a pseudogene. This CDR3 is 14 amino acids long. Here the CDR3 DNA reads TGTGCCAGCAGCAAAGCGCAACAGGAGAATGAGCAGTTCTTC. Protein sequence: CASSKAQQENEQFF.

The V call is TRBV3-1 (or the pseudogene TRBV3-2), the J call TRBJ2-7; weak D call: TRBD2 (5 bases). The ends were cut back, 4 bases at V and 0 bases at J, with 19 bases in the middle. The CDR3 runs to 17 residues. Germline V gene data show CDR1 as LGHDT and CDR2 as YNNKEL (reference sequence). Here the CDR3 reads CASSPIADFWSSYEQYF. The CDR3 DNA reads TGTGCCAGCAGCCCCATTGCGGACTTCTGGAGCTCCTACGAGCAGTACTTC.

The gene calls are TRBV18 and TRBJ1-5; 9 nucleotides align to TRBD1. The V gene end was trimmed by 6 bases and the J gene end by 4 bases; junction bases not matched to a gene: 10. Per the germline V gene, CDR1 is KGHSH and CDR2 is LQKENI. CDR3 length: 16 residues. DNA for the CDR3: TGTGCCAGCTCCCTTGGACAGGGGATGCGGAATCAGCCCCAGCATTTT. It is translated as CASSLGQGMRNQPQHF.

This clone was picked up one time. DNA for the CDR3: TGTGCCTGGATTGGTCTAGGAGCTTTCTTT. Its protein is CAWIGLGAFF. The V and J genes are TRBV30 and TRBJ1-1, with D unclear. The germline V gene has CDR1 GTSNPN and CDR2 SVGIG (reference sequence). There are 10 residues in the CDR3. The V gene lost 4 bases and the J gene lost 10 bases, with 10 bases spanning the gap.

This sequence joins TRBV7-2 and TRBJ2-3; perhaps TRBD2 as D (7 bases). The CDR3 contains 15 residues. Trimming removed 1 base from V and 5 bases from J, with 13 bases in between. Germline CDR1 SGHTA, CDR2 FQGNSA. The CDR3 DNA follows: TGTGCCAGCAGCTTAGGACTGGGGGGGCAAGATACGCAGTATTTT. Encoded protein: CASSLGLGGQDTQYF.

Here the CDR3 DNA reads TGTGCCAGCAGTTCAGGGGCAACTAATGAAAAACTGTTTTTT. This encodes CASSSGATNEKLFF. The chain employs TRBV25-1 and TRBJ1-4; D perhaps matches TRBD1 (6 bases). The length of the CDR3 is 14 residues. Trimming left V 5 bases short and J 0 bases short, with 7 bases between. The germline gives CDR1 MGHDK, CDR2 SYGVNS.

This rearrangement joins TRBV5-5 to TRBJ1-1, with TRBD1 as a possible D gene (6 bases). The CDR3 is 14 residues long. V lost 4 bases and J 4 bases, leaving 14 bases between the germline ends. Germline V gene lookup returns CDR1 SGHKS and CDR2 YYEKEE (reference sequence). DNA for the CDR3: TGTGCCAGCAGCGGGTTAGGGGGAGCCACTGAAGCTTTCTTT. Its translation is CASSGLGGATEAFF.

The chain recombines TRBV19 with TRBJ2-1, with D possibly matching TRBD1 (5 bases). CDR1 is LNHDA, CDR2 SQIVND, per germline (reference sequence). The CDR3 has 13 residues. Trimming took 10 bases from V and 1 from J, leaving 11 bases between them. The CDR3: CATNQGSYNEQFF. The CDR3 bases are TGTGCCACCAACCAGGGATCCTACAATGAGCAGTTCTTC.

This clone has only a few counts. V usage is TRBV28 and J usage is TRBJ1-4; 8 bases map to TRBD1. Germline V gives CDR1 MDHEN, CDR2 SYDVKM. V was clipped by 4 bases and J by 1 base; unmatched bases: 5. The CDR3 is made up of 16 amino acids. The CDR3 nucleotides are TGTGCCAGCAGTTCGACAGGGGTAAAAACTAATGAAAAACTGTTTTTT. Protein sequence: CASSSTGVKTNEKLFF. Full variable domain (rest looked up from reference TRBV28 and TRBJ1-4): DVKVTQSSRYLVKRTGEKVFLECVQDMDHENMFWYRQDPGLGLRLIYFSYDVKMKEKGDIPEGYSVSREKKERFSLILESASTNQTSMYLCASSSTGVKTNEKLFFGSGTQLSVL.

The CDR3 here is CASMRASGSPLHF. For the CDR3, the DNA is TGCGCCAGCATGCGGGCCTCTGGCTCACCCCTCCACTTT. This rearrangement joins TRBV10-1 to TRBJ1-6; D remains unclear. The CDR3 is made up of 13 amino acids. V shed 7 bases and J shed 10 bases, with 14 bases lying between them. Germline loops: CDR1 WNHNN, CDR2 SYGVQD (reference sequence).

This chain links TRBV27 with TRBJ1-2; D might be TRBD1 (5 bases). The CDR3 is made up of 14 amino acids. Trimming took off 6 bases at V and 4 bases at J, with 15 bases between the two ends. From germline, CDR1 is MNHEY and CDR2 SMNVEV (reference sequence). CDR3 in DNA: TGTGCCAGCAGAGATAACAGGAACCTCTATGGCTACACCTTC. It encodes CASRDNRNLYGYTF.

The chain uses TRBV19 and TRBJ1-6; D may be TRBD1 (5 bases). Trimming took 6 bases from V and 0 from J, leaving 12 bases between them. Per the germline V gene, CDR1 is LNHDA and CDR2 is SQIVND (reference sequence). The CDR3 covers 16 residues. Here the CDR3 DNA reads TGTGCCAGTAGCCGTCGGGGGGGCTCCTATAATTCACCCCTCCACTTT. Translated: CASSRRGGSYNSPLHF.